This T cell receptor beta chain is drawn from a study of cytomegalovirus exposure and HLA in healthy donors (dated by TCRdb to about 2017). Notes on the research overall: According to an earlier analysis of 550 to 700 of the donors, some 170 million T cells yielded roughly 110 million unique TCR beta sequences and 250 to 350 Gb of sequence data. An early release that covered fewer than 800 HLA-typed donors contained approximately 320 gigabases of sequencing data and tens of millions of unique TCR sequences. The genetic ancestry cluster associated with self-reported Caucasian donors included about four fifths of the roughly 390 genotyped donors. The study aimed to test whether cataloging public T cell receptors could reveal signatures of past pathogen exposure. The study used immunosequencing to profile the T cell repertoires of around 600 subjects and linked those repertoires to cytomegalovirus serostatus. A separate validation cohort of roughly 120 different subjects was used in addition to the 666-subject first cohort. High-throughput TCR immunosequencing, statistical association of individual TCRs with disease status, and machine learning were combined to predict cytomegalovirus infection status. To study patterns of TCR occurrence, a later analysis re-analyzed previously published TCR beta repertoires from several hundred donors and added high-resolution HLA genotyping. Rather than using new phenotypic data, the later analysis identified candidate immune exposures from TCR beta sequences and from how often those sequences occurred across donors. To decide whether each TCR beta V gene segment behaved as functional or pseudogenic, an earlier analysis of some 540 of the donors relied on high-throughput TCR beta sequencing. Alongside the repertoire data, information on donor age, sex, ethnicity and CMV serostatus was compiled. Genome-wide SNP genotypes for about three fifths of the roughly 670 donors were used in a later genetic analysis, which treated that subset as a discovery cohort. All discovery cohort repertoires had been generated on a single sequencing platform. HLA typing included class I and class II loci at four-digit resolution. The number of donors typed differed by locus, with about 629-630 for A, B, C, DRB1 and DQB1, around 560 for DQA1, 600 to 610 for DPA1, and approximately 470 for DPB1. Because of strong linkage in the cohort, four to six DR-DQ haplotypes were treated as single units for association and clustering. Among about 360 genotyped donors of the cohort, an average of around 240,000 unique TCR beta nucleotide sequences were sequenced per donor, roughly 18% of them non-productive. What the research found in general, with its limitations: When HLA alleles, especially DR and DQ, strongly co-occurred, attributing TCR associations to individual alleles was difficult. The authors suggested that the approach could potentially be extended to other disease states and immunological phenotypes. Most CMV-associated TCR beta chains appeared to be HLA-restricted in a later analysis, and the HLA associations seemed to be driven largely by CMV exposure. Linkage disequilibrium might explain the correlated functional status among segregating V segments, but an unknown experimental factor could not be ruled out. Broadly in line with IMGT annotations, most TCR beta V segments showed up in productive rearrangements about 90% or about 30% of the time in an earlier analysis of 450 to 750 of the donors. A later genetic analysis associated a missense DCLRE1C variant with V-gene and J-gene trimming of TCR beta chains, and an independent cohort replicated the association. The study listed 170 or so TCR beta chains as associated with cytomegalovirus. The earlier analysis of 587 of the donors excluded roughly 16 rarely observed V segments, including chromosome 9 orphons, because counts were too low. In a later analysis, HLA-associated TCR beta chains were found to be more clonally expanded and to have lower generation probabilities than equally common non-associated chains. Compared with the roughly 700-donor mean, donors in an Asian-associated ancestry cluster had fewer N-insertions in productive TCRs, according to a later genetic analysis. Across donors, most TCR sequences were observed very rarely, whereas some public TCRs were present in many individuals. A further reported finding was that TCR beta sequences accurately predicted the HLA-A and HLA-B alleles for most subjects in the first cohort. A later analysis associated 16,951 TCR beta sequences with specific HLA alleles at a false discovery rate of 0.05. According to a later analysis, TCR association rates differed among HLA loci, with DRB1 alleles showing the most associated TCRs and HLA-C alleles showing the fewest. Some IMGT-functional V segments, including TRBV6-2 and TRBV6-3, could not be distinguished by the 87-base-pair reads and were therefore excluded. In vitro tests confirmed that a few of the cytomegalovirus-associated TCR beta chains recognize cytomegalovirus antigens. Because HLA typing was unavailable for some donors at each locus, only the typed subset was used in association tests. The classifier was reported to diagnose cytomegalovirus status with high specificity and sensitivity in both the original cohort and the validation cohort. Sequencing depth was assumed to be roughly uniform across donors in the presence/absence analyses, though that assumption may not hold. A cluster of highly shared sequence variants was judged likely to be a technical artifact of the sequencing pipeline. In a later analysis, several top co-occurrence clusters were reported to appear linked to parvovirus B19, influenza, CMV and Epstein-Barr virus. CMV serostatus was the only immune exposure information available for the cohort. Only TCR beta chains were sequenced in this cohort, and the absence of alpha or paired-chain data limited detectable features.

Notes on this clone: Its antigen is currently not known. It has no much larger one-base neighbor in the sample; base qualities were not kept.

Libraries came from the immunoSEQ multiplex PCR assay. For the multiplex PCR, a mixture combining 60 forward primers for TCR Vbeta segments and 13 reverse primers for TCR Jbeta segments was used. The CDR3 region of rearranged TCR beta genes was amplified from genomic DNA by a multiplex PCR assay. On the Illumina HiSeq System, the amplified TCR beta libraries were sequenced as 87-base-pair reads. On the authors' methods: Across the 700 or so repertoires, a later analysis counted about 81 million unique TCR beta chains, around 11 million of which were shared by at least two donors. Raw reads were error-corrected and collapsed into unique sequences by a nearest-neighbor algorithm in which closely related sequences were merged to remove PCR and sequencing errors. V, D and J gene segments were assigned by aligning CDR3 sequences to IMGT reference sequences. Each retained sequence needed at least a six-nucleotide match to both a V gene segment and a J gene segment. Rearrangements were classified as productive when the CDR3 lacked stop codons and remained in frame with V and J, and all other rearrangements were classified as non-productive. CDR3 was defined according to IMGT convention as the region running from the second conserved V-encoded cysteine to the conserved J-encoded phenylalanine. In an earlier analysis of approximately 590 of the donors, sequences lacking an unambiguous match to a single V gene segment were excluded. In an earlier analysis of 500 to 750 of the donors, V segments were called functional above 56.7% productive rearrangements and were called segregating when the between-donor standard deviation exceeded 5%. A statistical classification framework was developed to diagnose cytomegalovirus status using the catalog of TCR beta chain sequences. In a later analysis, V and J genes were assigned by comparing TCR nucleotide sequences against IMGT/GENE-DB human TR gene sequences. The TCRdist pipeline was used in a later analysis to assign CDR3 sequences and most-parsimonious VDJ recombination scenarios. A later analysis defined each TCR beta chain by its CDR3 amino acid sequence plus V-gene family, and excluded reads lacking a unique V-gene family. In a later analysis, a few hundred highly shared, low-generation-probability nucleotide sequences were removed to address suspected cross-contamination and a sequencing artifact. In a later analysis, a clonal expansion index for each public chain was calculated from normalized within-repertoire ranks of inferred template counts. In a later analysis, generation probabilities were computed using a VDJ recombination model fitted to out-of-frame rearrangements, and the results were checked against IGoR. A later analysis scored TCR-TCR, TCR-HLA and TCR-CMV co-occurrence with hypergeometric tests, applying a repertoire-size bias correction to TCR pairs. False discovery rates were estimated in a later analysis by permuting HLA or CMV assignments 20 times. A later analysis grouped co-occurring TCRs with DBSCAN, adding TCRdist sequence similarity when clustering within HLA-allele-positive subsets. For co-occurrence clustering, repertoires with fewer than 30,000 or more than 120,000 public chains were excluded, along with a handful of repertoires with anomalous nucleotide sharing. This immuneACCESS table, as held by TCRdb, lists in-frame sequences with V and J called but not all clones. Of the missing ones, under half trace to an unresolved V gene in checked studies; the others have no known cause. That table supplies the V and J calls and clone size; D and trimming were determined from the DNA. A total of roughly 140,000 clones appear in this sample, 82% of them only once. Over 2.5% of the sample comes from the top ten.

The cohort consisted of 650 to 700 healthy bone marrow donors. All cohort members were sampled while nominally healthy, although unrecorded immune exposures were likely present. The donor was CMV seronegative and was included in the group of a few hundred seronegative cohort members. Each donor provided a peripheral blood sample, and peripheral blood mononuclear cells were used for TCR beta sequencing. The Qiagen DNeasy Blood Extraction Kit was used to extract genomic DNA from the blood cell samples. V sheds 5 bases and J sheds 6 bases, leaving 17 bases between their ends. The CDR3 runs 15 amino acids, cysteine and phenylalanine included. CDR3 DNA only is kept here, 45 bases in frame from base 1. Looking up the germline V gene yields CDR1 MDHEN and CDR2 SYDVKM.

The source material was PBMCs. The rearrangement joined TRBV28 to TRBJ1-5, and perhaps TRBD1 as D gene, on 5 matching bases. The TCR sequence derives from a male donor in good health and CMV-seronegative. For the CDR3, the sequence is CASSLDGGGGQPQHF. The bases read TGTGCCAGCAGTCTCGACGGGGGGGGAGGTCAGCCCCAGCATTTT. Reference TRBV28 and TRBJ1-5 genes cover what lies past the CDR3, so the full variable domain is DVKVTQSSRYLVKRTGEKVFLECVQDMDHENMFWYRQDPGLGLRLIYFSYDVKMKEKGDIPEGYSVSREKKERFSLILESASTNQTSMYLCASSLDGGGGQPQHFGDGTRLSIL.